This TCR beta chain was captured by sequencing in a study of T cells in Graves' hyperthyroidism and ophthalmopathy. Regarding the study as a whole: Among clonotypes expanded in thyroid above 0.001, most were also found in blood. Classification by a 13 V-J model distinguished ophthalmopathy from stable hyperthyroidism.

In this sample, this clonotype turned up many times. Its matching antigen is unknown. The CDR3 regions of TCR beta were amplified from RNA transcripts. The TCR CDR3 first-round RT-PCR relied on the HTBI primer set. One entry per CDR3 protein, called by TCRdb with MiXCR from the multiplex PCR reads. The data show some 360,000 distinct CDR3 sequences, with about a sixth seen just once and 15% to 19% held by the top ten. Clinical symptoms, serum thyroxine and TRAb, thyroid ultrasound and orbital computed tomography were used for the diagnoses. V lost 4 bases, J lost 2 bases, and 8 bases lay in between. CDR1 is LGHDT and CDR2 is YNNKEL in the germline V gene (reference sequence). CDR3 length equals 14 residues.

The sequence was collected from a woman in her forties with Graves' ophthalmopathy. The sequencing input was blood. The gene calls are TRBV3-1 and TRBJ2-2, with D unresolved. CDR3 region: CASSPDLNTGELFF. The CDR3 DNA reads as TGTGCCAGCAGCCCAGACTTAAACACCGGGGAGCTGTTTTTT.